Given below is one T cell receptor beta chain in context. The target antigen is unknown. Deletions cut 8 bases from V and 0 bases from J, with 17 bases between. The length of the CDR3 is 15 residues. The germline V gene encodes CDR1 MNHEY and CDR2 SVGAGI. This entry is derived from a study of T cell responses to AZD1222 COVID-19 vaccine. Study results and limitations: Donors, mostly white British, included more females; clonal diversity was possibly underestimated. Only a handful of AZD1222 recipients were seropositive at baseline.

TCRdb's copy holds only in-frame clones and misses some; the assay was immunoSEQ multiplex PCR. Among around 100,000 clones, about 88% were seen once, and the ten largest hold roughly a fifth. The receptor comes from an adult in good health. The sequences come from peripheral blood, collected on day 0 of AZD1222 vaccination. This chain connects TRBV6-5 to TRBJ2-7, with D possibly being TRBD1 (6 bases). DNA for the CDR3: TGTGCCAGCCGCCGCGAGGGGGTCCCCTCCTACGAGCAGTACTTC. This gives the protein CASRREGVPSYEQYF.